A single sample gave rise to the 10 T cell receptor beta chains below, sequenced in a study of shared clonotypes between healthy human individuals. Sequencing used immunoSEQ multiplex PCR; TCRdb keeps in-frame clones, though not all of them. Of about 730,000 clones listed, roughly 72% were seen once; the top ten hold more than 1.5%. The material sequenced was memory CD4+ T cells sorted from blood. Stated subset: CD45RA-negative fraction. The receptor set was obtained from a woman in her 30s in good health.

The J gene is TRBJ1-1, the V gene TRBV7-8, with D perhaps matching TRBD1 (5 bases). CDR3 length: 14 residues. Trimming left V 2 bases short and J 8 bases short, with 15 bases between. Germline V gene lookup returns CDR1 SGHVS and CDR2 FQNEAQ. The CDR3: CASSLISPTAEAFF. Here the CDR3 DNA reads TGTGCCAGCAGCTTAATTTCACCGACAGCCGAAGCTTTCTTT. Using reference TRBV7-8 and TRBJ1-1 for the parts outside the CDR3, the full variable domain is GAGVSQSPRYKVAKRGQDVALRCDPISGHVSLFWYQQALGQGPEFLTYFQNEAQLDKSGLPSDRFFAERPEGSVSTLKIQRTQQEDSAVYLCASSLISPTAEAFFGQGTRLTVV.

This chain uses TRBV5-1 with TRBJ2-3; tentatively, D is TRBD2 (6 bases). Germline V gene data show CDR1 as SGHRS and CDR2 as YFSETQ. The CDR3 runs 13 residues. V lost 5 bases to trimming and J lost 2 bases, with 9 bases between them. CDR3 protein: CASRGGVTDTQYF. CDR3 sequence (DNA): TGCGCCAGCAGAGGAGGGGTCACAGATACGCAGTATTTT.

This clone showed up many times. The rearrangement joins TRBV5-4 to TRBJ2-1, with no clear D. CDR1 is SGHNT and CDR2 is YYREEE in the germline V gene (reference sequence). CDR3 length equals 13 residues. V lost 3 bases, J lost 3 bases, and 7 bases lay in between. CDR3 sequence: CASSSTGYNEQFF. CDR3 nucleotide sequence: TGTGCCAGCAGCTCGACTGGCTACAATGAGCAGTTCTTC.

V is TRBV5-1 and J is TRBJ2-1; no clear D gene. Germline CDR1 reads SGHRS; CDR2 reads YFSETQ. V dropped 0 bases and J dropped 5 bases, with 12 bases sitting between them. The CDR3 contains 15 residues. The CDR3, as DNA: TGCGCCAGCAGCTTGGTAGTTGGAGATAACAATGAGCAGTTCTTC. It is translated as CASSLVVGDNNEQFF.

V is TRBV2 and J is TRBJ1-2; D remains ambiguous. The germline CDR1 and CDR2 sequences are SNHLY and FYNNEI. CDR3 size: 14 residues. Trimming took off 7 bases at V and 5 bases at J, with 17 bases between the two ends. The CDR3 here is CASTQNRAGYGYTF. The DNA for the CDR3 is TGTGCCAGCACCCAAAATAGGGCTGGATATGGCTACACCTTC.

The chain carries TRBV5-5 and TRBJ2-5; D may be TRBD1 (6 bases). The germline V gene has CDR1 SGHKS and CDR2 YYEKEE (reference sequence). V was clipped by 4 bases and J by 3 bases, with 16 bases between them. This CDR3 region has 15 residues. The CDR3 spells CASSILGTSKETQYF. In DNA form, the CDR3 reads TGTGCCAGCAGCATCTTAGGGACAAGCAAAGAGACCCAGTACTTC.

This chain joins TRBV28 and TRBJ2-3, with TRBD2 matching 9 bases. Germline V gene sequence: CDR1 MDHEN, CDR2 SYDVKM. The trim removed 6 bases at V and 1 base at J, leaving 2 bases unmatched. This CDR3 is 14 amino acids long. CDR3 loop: CASRVAGGTDTQYF. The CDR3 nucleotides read TGTGCCAGCAGGGTAGCGGGAGGCACAGATACGCAGTATTTT.

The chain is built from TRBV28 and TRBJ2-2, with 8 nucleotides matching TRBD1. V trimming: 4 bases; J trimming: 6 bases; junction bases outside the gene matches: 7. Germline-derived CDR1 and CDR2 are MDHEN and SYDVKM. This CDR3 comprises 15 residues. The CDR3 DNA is TGTGCCAGCAGTTCTCCGGACAGGGTGGCCGGGGAGCTGTTTTTT. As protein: CASSSPDRVAGELFF.

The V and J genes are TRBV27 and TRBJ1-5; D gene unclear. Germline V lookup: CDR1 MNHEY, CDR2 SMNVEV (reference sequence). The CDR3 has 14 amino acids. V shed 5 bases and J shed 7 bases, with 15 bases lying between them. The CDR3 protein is CASSLQGTDQPQHF. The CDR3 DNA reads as TGTGCCAGCAGTCTCCAAGGTACGGACCAGCCCCAGCATTTT.

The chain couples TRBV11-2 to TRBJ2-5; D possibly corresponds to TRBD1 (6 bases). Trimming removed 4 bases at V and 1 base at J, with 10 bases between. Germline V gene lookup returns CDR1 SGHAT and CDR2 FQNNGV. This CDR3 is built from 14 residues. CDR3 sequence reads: CASSSTGPQETQYF. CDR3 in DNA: TGTGCCAGCAGCTCCACAGGGCCCCAAGAGACCCAGTACTTC.